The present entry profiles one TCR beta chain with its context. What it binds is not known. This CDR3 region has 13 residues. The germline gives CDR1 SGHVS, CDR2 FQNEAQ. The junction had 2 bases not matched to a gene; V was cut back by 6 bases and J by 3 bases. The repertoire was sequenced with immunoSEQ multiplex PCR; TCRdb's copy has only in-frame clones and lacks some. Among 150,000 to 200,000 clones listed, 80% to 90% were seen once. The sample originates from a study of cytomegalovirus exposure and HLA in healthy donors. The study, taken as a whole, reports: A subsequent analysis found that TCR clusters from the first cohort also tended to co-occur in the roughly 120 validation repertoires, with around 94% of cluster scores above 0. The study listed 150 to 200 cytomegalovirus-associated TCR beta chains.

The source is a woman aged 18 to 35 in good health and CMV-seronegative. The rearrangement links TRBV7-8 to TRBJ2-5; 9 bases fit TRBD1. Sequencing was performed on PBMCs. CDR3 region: CASSWTGEETQYF. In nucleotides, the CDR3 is TGTGCCAGCAGTTGGACAGGGGAAGAGACCCAGTACTTC. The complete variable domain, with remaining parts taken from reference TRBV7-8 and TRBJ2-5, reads GAGVSQSPRYKVAKRGQDVALRCDPISGHVSLFWYQQALGQGPEFLTYFQNEAQLDKSGLPSDRFFAERPEGSVSTLKIQRTQQEDSAVYLCASSWTGEETQYFGPGTRLLVL.